A single T cell receptor beta chain is shown here with its context. Its antigen is unknown. There are 15 residues in the CDR3. The junction had 5 bases not matched to a gene; V was cut back by 3 bases and J by 4 bases. The germline V gene encodes CDR1 MNHEY and CDR2 SVGEGT. The sample originates from a study of T cell responses to AZD1222 COVID-19 vaccine. The assay was immunoSEQ multiplex PCR, and TCRdb's table has in-frame clones only and misses some. The table records 130,000 to 150,000 clones, about 87% of them present only once. Overall study results and limits: The CD4 TCRs associated with vaccination extended across spike and predominated at 160-218 and 743-854.

The source is an adult in good health. V and J are TRBV6-2 or TRBV6-3 and TRBJ1-1; the match to TRBD1 covers 10 bases. The sample consisted of peripheral blood, taken on day 0 of AZD1222 vaccination. The CDR3 DNA is TGTGCCAGCAGTTATTCCGGGACAGGGGTCACTGAAGCTTTCTTT. It translates to CASSYSGTGVTEAFF.